The 18 T cell receptor beta chains below were found in one sample sequenced in a study of memory CD4+ T cells and cytomegalovirus serostatus (dated by TCRdb to the late 2010s). A FACSAria II was used to sort memory CD4+ T cells, defined as single viable CD3+CD4+CD8-CD45RO+ cells. Library prep was done by the immunoSEQ multiplex PCR assay. Entries here come from immuneACCESS through TCRdb and include only in-frame sequences with V and J called. Some clones fail to appear in such tables; in the studies checked, an unresolved V gene covers under half of the shortfall, and the cause of the remainder is unknown. Here the sample has under 50,000 clones; roughly 78% occur a single time. Around 0.91% of the sample goes to the ten largest clones. The sample taken for sequencing was memory CD4+ T cells from blood. These TCRs come from an adult in good health and CMV-seronegative.

The rearrangement uses TRBV5-6 and TRBJ2-3; D may be TRBD1 (5 bases). The V end lost 5 bases, the J end lost 5 bases, and 12 bases lay between the germline ends. This CDR3 has 13 residues. Germline V gives CDR1 SGHDT, CDR2 YYEEEE. Here the CDR3 DNA reads TGTGCCAGCAGTCCAGGGTATCGAGATACGCAGTATTTT. This encodes CASSPGYRDTQYF. Complete variable domain (other parts from reference TRBV5-6 and TRBJ2-3): DAGVTQSPTHLIKTRGQQVTLRCSPKSGHDTVSWYQQALGQGPQFIFQYYEEEERQRGNFPDRFSGHQFPNYSSELNVNALLLGDSALYLCASSPGYRDTQYFGPGTRLTVL.

In this sample, this clone turned up a few times. The chain joins TRBV6-6 to TRBJ2-5; unclear D gene. Germline lookup yields CDR1 MNHNY and CDR2 SVGAGI (reference sequence). The V and J ends lost 2 bases and 4 bases respectively, with 14 bases between them. The CDR3 runs to 15 residues. The CDR3 DNA follows: TGTGCCAGCAGTTACGAGCTCCAGATCCCAGAGACCCAGTACTTC. Residues: CASSYELQIPETQYF.

V usage is TRBV27 and J usage is TRBJ1-2; 8 positions match TRBD1. J was trimmed by 8 bases and V by 3 bases; bases with no gene match: 11. The CDR3 runs to 15 residues. Germline assignment: CDR1 MNHEY and CDR2 SMNVEV (reference sequence). In DNA form, the CDR3 reads TGTGCCAGCAGTTTTGGGGTGACAGGGGTTACCGGCTACACCTTC. Protein: CASSFGVTGVTGYTF.

In this sample, this clone turned up a few times. The DNA of the CDR3 is TGCGCCAGCAGCCGCACCGGGACGGACTCTGGAAACACCATATATTTT. Protein: CASSRTGTDSGNTIYF. The genes are TRBV4-3 and TRBJ1-3, with a weak D call TRBD1 (5 bases). Trimming took 4 bases from V and 0 from J, leaving 13 bases between them. CDR1 is LGHNA and CDR2 is YSLEER in the germline V gene. The CDR3 totals 16 residues.

The chain employs TRBV5-4 and TRBJ2-7; 12 bases map to TRBD2. Germline V CDR1 and CDR2: SGHNT, YYREEE (reference sequence). V dropped 4 bases and J dropped 4; count of bases not matched to a gene: 6. This CDR3 is built from 15 residues. The DNA of the CDR3 is TGTGCCAGCAGCCAGACTAGCGGGGGCTCGTACGAGCAGTACTTC. Translation: CASSQTSGGSYEQYF.

The rearrangement uses TRBV11-2 and TRBJ1-1, with TRBD1 identical over 8 bases. From germline, CDR1 is SGHAT and CDR2 FQNNGV. V trimming: 5 bases; J trimming: 4 bases; junction bases outside the gene matches: 6. The CDR3 length is 14 residues. The CDR3 region is CASSPIGQGTEAFF. DNA of the CDR3: TGTGCCAGCAGCCCTATAGGACAGGGCACTGAAGCTTTCTTT.

The rearrangement links TRBV14 to TRBJ1-6; D remains ambiguous. The CDR3 loop spans 17 amino acids. The germline V and J ends were trimmed by 5 bases and 0 bases, with 14 bases remaining between them. CDR1 and CDR2 (germline): SGHDN, FVKESK. DNA for the CDR3: TGTGCCAGCAGCTACCTACACGGAAGCTCCTATAATTCACCCCTCCACTTT. It specifies CASSYLHGSSYNSPLHF.

This rearrangement joins TRBV19 to TRBJ1-5; perhaps TRBD1 as D (5 bases). Looked up from germline, CDR1 is LNHDA and CDR2 is SQIVND (reference sequence). V was cut by 3 bases and J by 6 bases, with 6 bases left in between. The CDR3 is 12 amino acids. Here the CDR3 reads CASSMGGQPQHF. CDR3 bases: TGTGCCAGTAGTATGGGGGGTCAGCCCCAGCATTTT.

The V and J genes are TRBV30 and TRBJ1-5; D call uncertain. V dropped 2 bases and J dropped 0 bases, with 5 bases sitting between them. Germline V gene lookup returns CDR1 GTSNPN and CDR2 SVGIG (reference sequence). The CDR3 totals 13 residues. Here the CDR3 reads CAWSPDSNQPQHF. CDR3 DNA sequence: TGTGCCTGGAGTCCGGATAGCAATCAGCCCCAGCATTTT.

The V and J genes are TRBV5-1 and TRBJ1-3, with D possibly being TRBD1 (5 bases). This CDR3 has 15 residues. The germline CDR1 and CDR2 sequences are SGHRS and YFSETQ. The germline V and J ends were trimmed by 1 base and 0 bases, with 8 bases remaining between them. In DNA, the CDR3 is TGCGCCAGCAGCTTGATGGGGGGCTCTGGAAACACCATATATTTT. Amino acid sequence: CASSLMGGSGNTIYF.

A remark on this clone: Distinct nucleotide sequences in the sample also encode this CDR3. The chain combines TRBV6-5 with TRBJ1-3; D possibly corresponds to TRBD1 (5 bases). Trimming removed 7 bases at V and 2 bases at J, with 9 bases between. CDR1 is MNHEY and CDR2 is SVGAGI in the germline V gene. The CDR3 has 13 amino acids. CDR3 sequence reads: CASTRGAGNTIYF. CDR3 bases: TGTGCCAGCACCCGAGGGGCTGGAAACACCATATATTTT.

The chain couples TRBV2 to TRBJ1-5; tentatively, D is TRBD1 (5 bases). V lost 6 bases to trimming and J lost 0 bases, with 12 bases between them. The CDR3 spans 15 residues. CDR1 is SNHLY and CDR2 is FYNNEI in the germline V gene. CDR3 bases: TGTGCCAGCAGCGCAGGGATAAATAGCAATCAGCCCCAGCATTTT. Translated: CASSAGINSNQPQHF.

The chain has TRBV20-1 and TRBJ1-6; D not resolved. The CDR3 spans 11 residues. The germline V gene has CDR1 DFQATT and CDR2 SNEGSKA (reference sequence). Trimming shortened V by 5 bases and J by 14 bases, and 13 bases separated the two germline ends. Written as DNA, the CDR3 is TGCAGTGCTCCCAATGACATGTCCCTCCACTTT. Residues: CSAPNDMSLHF.

The chain carries TRBV5-1 and TRBJ1-1; 7 bases map to TRBD1. This CDR3 has 14 amino acids. Trimming cost V 3 bases and J 8 bases; bases outside gene matches: 10. The germline gives CDR1 SGHRS, CDR2 YFSETQ. The CDR3 bases are TGCGCCAGCAGCTGGGGGACAGCGGGGGTCGAAGCTTTCTTT. This encodes CASSWGTAGVEAFF.

This clone has only a few counts. The genes are TRBV6-5 and TRBJ1-2; D is possibly TRBD1 (6 bases). The CDR3 has 16 residues. V was clipped by 0 bases and J by 0 bases, with 11 bases between them. Germline assignment: CDR1 MNHEY and CDR2 SVGAGI. In DNA form, the CDR3 reads TGTGCCAGCAGTTACTCTGACAGGCCTCCTAACTATGGCTACACCTTC. It specifies CASSYSDRPPNYGYTF.

In regard to this clone: This CDR3 is also generated by other DNA sequences in the sample. The V and J genes are TRBV5-1 and TRBJ2-7; no clear D gene. V lost 3 bases and J lost 1, with 5 bases in between. Per the germline V gene, CDR1 is SGHRS and CDR2 is YFSETQ. The CDR3 contains 12 residues. CDR3 amino acids: CASSSGSYEQYF. In DNA form, the CDR3 reads TGCGCCAGCAGCTCCGGGTCCTACGAGCAGTACTTC. The full variable domain, its missing parts supplied by reference TRBV5-1 and TRBJ2-7, is KAGVTQTPRYLIKTRGQQVTLSCSPISGHRSVSWYQQTPGQGLQFLFEYFSETQRNKGNFPGRFSGRQFSNSRSEMNVSTLELGDSALYLCASSSGSYEQYFGPGTRLTVT.

The chain recombines TRBV28 with TRBJ1-2, with TRBD1 as a possible D gene (5 bases). The CDR3 spans 18 residues. Trimming removed 7 bases at V and 4 bases at J, with 28 bases between. CDR1 is MDHEN, CDR2 SYDVKM, per germline. The CDR3: CASISLPGRANSGYGYTF. The CDR3 bases are TGTGCCAGCATTTCCCTCCCGGGCAGGGCGAACTCCGGCTATGGCTACACCTTC.

The V call is TRBV5-1, the J call TRBJ1-4, with D tentatively TRBD1 (6 bases). The V end was cut by 0 bases, the J end by 2 bases, with 11 bases between. CDR3 length: 16 amino acids. The V gene's germline CDR1 is SGHRS and CDR2 YFSETQ. The CDR3 is CASSLGGARTNEKLFF. The CDR3 DNA sequence: TGCGCCAGCAGCTTGGGGGGGGCGCGGACTAATGAAAAACTGTTTTTT. The full variable domain, rest sourced from reference TRBV5-1 and TRBJ1-4, is KAGVTQTPRYLIKTRGQQVTLSCSPISGHRSVSWYQQTPGQGLQFLFEYFSETQRNKGNFPGRFSGRQFSNSRSEMNVSTLELGDSALYLCASSLGGARTNEKLFFGSGTQLSVL.